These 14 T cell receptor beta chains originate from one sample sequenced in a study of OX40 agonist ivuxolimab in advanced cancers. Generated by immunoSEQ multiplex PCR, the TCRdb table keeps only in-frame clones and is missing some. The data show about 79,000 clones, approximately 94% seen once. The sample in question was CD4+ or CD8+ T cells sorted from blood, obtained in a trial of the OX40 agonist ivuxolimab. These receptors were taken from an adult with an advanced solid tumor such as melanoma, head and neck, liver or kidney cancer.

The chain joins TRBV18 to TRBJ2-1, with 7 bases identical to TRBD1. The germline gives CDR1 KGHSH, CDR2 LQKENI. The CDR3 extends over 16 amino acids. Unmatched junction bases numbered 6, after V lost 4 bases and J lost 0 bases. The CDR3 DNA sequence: TGTGCCAGCTCACGGGACAGTCAGAGCTCCTACAATGAGCAGTTCTTC. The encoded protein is CASSRDSQSSYNEQFF.

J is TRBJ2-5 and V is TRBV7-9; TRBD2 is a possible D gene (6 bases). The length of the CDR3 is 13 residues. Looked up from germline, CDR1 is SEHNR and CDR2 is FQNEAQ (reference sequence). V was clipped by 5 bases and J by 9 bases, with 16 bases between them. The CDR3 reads CASSRTVGGAQYF. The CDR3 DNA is TGTGCCAGCAGCCGTACGGTTGGCGGGGCCCAGTACTTC.

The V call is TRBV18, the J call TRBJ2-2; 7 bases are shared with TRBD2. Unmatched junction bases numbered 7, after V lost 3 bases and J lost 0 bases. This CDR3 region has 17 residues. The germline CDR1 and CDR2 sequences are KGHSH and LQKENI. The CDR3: CASSPVEGGPNTGELFF. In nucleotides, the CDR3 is TGTGCCAGCTCACCGGTAGAGGGAGGGCCGAACACCGGGGAGCTGTTTTTT.

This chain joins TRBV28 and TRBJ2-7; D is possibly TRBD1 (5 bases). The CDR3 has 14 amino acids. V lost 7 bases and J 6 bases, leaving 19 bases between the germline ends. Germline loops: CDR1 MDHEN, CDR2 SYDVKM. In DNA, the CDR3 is TGTGCCAGCACGGTCTCAGGGCAGGTTGGCGAGCAGTACTTC. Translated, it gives CASTVSGQVGEQYF.

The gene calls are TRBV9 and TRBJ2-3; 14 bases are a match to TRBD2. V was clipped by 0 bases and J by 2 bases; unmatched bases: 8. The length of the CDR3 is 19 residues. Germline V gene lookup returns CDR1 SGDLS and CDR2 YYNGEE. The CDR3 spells CASSVAGGTSGGHTDTQYF. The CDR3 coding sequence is TGTGCCAGCAGCGTAGCTGGGGGGACTAGCGGGGGACACACAGATACGCAGTATTTT.

CDR3 in DNA: TGTGCCAGCAGCTTAGGGACTAGCGACAACGAGCAGTACTTC. Translation: CASSLGTSDNEQYF. V and J are TRBV5-6 and TRBJ2-7; 10 nucleotides line up with TRBD2. Germline V gives CDR1 SGHDT, CDR2 YYEEEE. The CDR3 is 14 amino acids. With V trimmed by 2 bases and J by 5 bases, 4 bases remained unmatched. Full variable domain (remainder filled in from reference TRBV5-6 and TRBJ2-7): DAGVTQSPTHLIKTRGQQVTLRCSPKSGHDTVSWYQQALGQGPQFIFQYYEEEERQRGNFPDRFSGHQFPNYSSELNVNALLLGDSALYLCASSLGTSDNEQYFGPGTRLTVT.

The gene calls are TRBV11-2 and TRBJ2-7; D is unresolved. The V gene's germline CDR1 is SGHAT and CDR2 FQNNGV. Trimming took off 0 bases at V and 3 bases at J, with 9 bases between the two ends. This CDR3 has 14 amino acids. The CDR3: CASSLESKNYEQYF. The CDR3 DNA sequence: TGTGCCAGCAGCTTAGAGAGCAAGAACTACGAGCAGTACTTC.

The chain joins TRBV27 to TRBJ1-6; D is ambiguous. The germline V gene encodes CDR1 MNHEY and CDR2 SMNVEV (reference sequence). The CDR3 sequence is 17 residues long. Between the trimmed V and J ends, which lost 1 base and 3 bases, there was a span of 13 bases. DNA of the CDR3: TGTGCCAGCAGTTTATTGAGCGAGGGCGTCTATAATTCACCCCTCCACTTT. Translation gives CASSLLSEGVYNSPLHF.

In DNA form, the CDR3 reads TGCGCCAGCAGCCAAGAGTTCGGATCTACCTACGAGCAGTACTTC. This sequence encodes CASSQEFGSTYEQYF. The chain employs TRBV4-1 and TRBJ2-7; no clear D gene. V was clipped by 0 bases and J by 2 bases, with 11 bases between them. This CDR3 contains 15 residues. From germline, CDR1 is MGHRA and CDR2 YSYEKL.

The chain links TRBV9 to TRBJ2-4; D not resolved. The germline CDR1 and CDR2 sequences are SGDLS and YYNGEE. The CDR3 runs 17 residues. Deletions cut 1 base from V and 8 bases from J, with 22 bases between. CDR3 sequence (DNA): TGTGCCAGCAGCGTATACGAGAGGCAAGGTTTTGGAGACATTCAGTACTTC. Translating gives CASSVYERQGFGDIQYF. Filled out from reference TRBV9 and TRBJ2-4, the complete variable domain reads DSGVTQTPKHLITATGQRVTLRCSPRSGDLSVYWYQQSLDQGLQFLIQYYNGEERAKGNILERFSAQQFPDLHSELNLSSLELGDSALYFCASSVYERQGFGDIQYFGAGTRLSVL.

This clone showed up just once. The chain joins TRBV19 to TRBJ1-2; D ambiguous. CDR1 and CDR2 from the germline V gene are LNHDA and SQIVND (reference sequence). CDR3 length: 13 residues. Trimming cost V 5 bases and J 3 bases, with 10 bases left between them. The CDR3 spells CASSPGVDYGYTF. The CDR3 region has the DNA TGTGCCAGTAGTCCCGGGGTGGACTATGGCTACACCTTC. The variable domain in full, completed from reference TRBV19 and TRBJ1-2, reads DGGITQSPKYLFRKEGQNVTLSCEQNLNHDAMYWYRQDPGQGLRLIYYSQIVNDFQKGDIAEGYSVSREKKESFPLTVTSAQKNPTAFYLCASSPGVDYGYTFGSGTRLTVV.

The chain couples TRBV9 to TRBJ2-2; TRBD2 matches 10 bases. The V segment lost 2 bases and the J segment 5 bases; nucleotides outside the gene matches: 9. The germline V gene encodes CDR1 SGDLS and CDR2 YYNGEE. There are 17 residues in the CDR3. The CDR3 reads CASSVPKREGSTGELFF. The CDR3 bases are TGTGCCAGCAGCGTCCCCAAGCGGGAGGGGAGTACCGGGGAGCTGTTTTTT. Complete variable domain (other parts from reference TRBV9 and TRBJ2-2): DSGVTQTPKHLITATGQRVTLRCSPRSGDLSVYWYQQSLDQGLQFLIQYYNGEERAKGNILERFSAQQFPDLHSELNLSSLELGDSALYFCASSVPKREGSTGELFFGEGSRLTVL.

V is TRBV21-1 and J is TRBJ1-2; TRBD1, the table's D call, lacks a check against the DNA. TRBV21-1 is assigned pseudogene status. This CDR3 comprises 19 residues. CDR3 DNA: TGTGCCAGCAGCAACGGACGTAGCGACAGGCTCTTCCCTACCTATGGCTACACCTTC. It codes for CASSNGRSDRLFPTYGYTF.

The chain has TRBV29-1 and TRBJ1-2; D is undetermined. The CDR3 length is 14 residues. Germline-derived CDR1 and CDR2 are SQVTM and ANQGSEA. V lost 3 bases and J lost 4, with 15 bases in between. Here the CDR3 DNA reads TGCAGCGTTGACCGGGGTTCTGCCCTCTATGGCTACACCTTC. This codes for CSVDRGSALYGYTF.